This T cell receptor beta chain was obtained from a study of T cells after yellow fever vaccination. One entry per CDR3 protein, called by TCRdb with MiXCR from the 5' RACE reads. The profile shows hundreds of thousands of distinct CDR3 sequences, approximately 13% of them singletons. The CDR3 runs to 15 residues. The V and J ends lost 5 bases and 3 bases respectively, with 13 bases between them. The source material was PBMCs, sampled on the day of the yellow fever booster vaccination. This sequence originates from a man between 25 and 39 years old who received the YFV17D yellow fever vaccine. The rearrangement uses TRBV12-3 or TRBV12-4 and TRBJ2-2; tentatively, D is TRBD1 or TRBD2 (5 bases each). The CDR3: CASSGGIGHTGELFF. The CDR3 nucleotides are TGTGCCAGCAGTGGGGGAATTGGGCACACCGGGGAGCTGTTTTTT.